The 2 T cell receptor beta chains presented below share a single source sample, sequenced in a study of blood T cell repertoires in COVID-19. The method was immunoSEQ multiplex PCR; TCRdb's version includes in-frame clones alone and lacks a portion of them. The sample contains more than 250,000 clones, around 83% of which appear only once. Sequencing used peripheral blood. Source of these receptors: a woman aged 45-65 years with acute or convalescent COVID-19.

The V and J genes are TRBV24-1 and TRBJ2-5; 7 bases map to TRBD1. The V segment lost 5 bases and the J segment 0 bases; nucleotides outside the gene matches: 5. The germline CDR1 and CDR2 sequences are KGHDR and SFDVKD. CDR3 length: 15 amino acids. CDR3 in DNA: TGTGCCACCAGTGGCCGGACAGGCTACCAAGAGACCCAGTACTTC. Residues: CATSGRTGYQETQYF.

This chain links TRBV12-3 or TRBV12-4 with TRBJ1-1; D gene unclear. Trimming stripped 5 bases from V and 1 base from J, with 8 bases between. There are 13 residues in the CDR3. The CDR3 DNA reads TGTGCCAGCAGTCAACAGCCGAACACTGAAGCTTTCTTT. Residues: CASSQQPNTEAFF.